This TCR beta chain is from a study of cytomegalovirus exposure and HLA in healthy donors. Study-wide context: Of all 400 or so donors who were genotyped, about 80% belonged to the Caucasian-associated ancestry cluster.

Amplification used 60 Vbeta primers and 13 Jbeta primers. Sequencing used immunoSEQ multiplex PCR; TCRdb keeps in-frame clones, though not all of them. The sample lists more than 250,000 clones, roughly 89% occurring once. V shed 4 bases, J shed 5 bases, and the junction held 12 bases outside the gene matches. This CDR3 is built from 16 residues. Per germline, CDR1 SGDLS and CDR2 YYNGEE. The clonotype originates from a woman aged 18 to 35 in good health and CMV-seronegative. The chain carries TRBV9 and TRBJ2-3; 8 bases agree with TRBD2. The specimen sequenced was PBMCs. CDR3 region: CASSPPRGGDKDTQYF. In nucleotides, the CDR3 is TGTGCCAGCAGCCCTCCTCGGGGGGGGGATAAAGATACGCAGTATTTT.